Below are 7 T cell receptor beta chains sequenced from a single sample in a study of OX40 agonist ivuxolimab in advanced cancers. TCRdb's copy holds only in-frame clones and misses some; the assay was immunoSEQ multiplex PCR. The repertoire holds under 80,000 clones, with 90% to 95% as singletons. Sequencing used CD4+ or CD8+ T cells sorted from blood, obtained in a trial of the OX40 agonist ivuxolimab. These receptors all stem from an adult with an advanced solid tumor such as melanoma, head and neck, liver or kidney cancer.

This rearrangement joins TRBV5-1 to TRBJ2-7; the match to TRBD2 covers 8 bases. CDR1 and CDR2 from the germline V gene are SGHRS and YFSETQ. The CDR3 is 14 residues long. After removal of 0 bases from V and 7 bases from J, the junction contained 6 bases not matched to a gene. The CDR3 DNA reads TGCGCCAGCAGCTTGGAGAGCGGGAGAGGTGAGCAGTACTTC. This encodes CASSLESGRGEQYF.

The gene calls are TRBV29-1 and TRBJ2-5, with 11 bases identical to TRBD2. The V segment lost 6 bases and the J segment 5 bases; nucleotides outside the gene matches: 5. The germline CDR1 and CDR2 sequences are SQVTM and ANQGSEA. The length of the CDR3 is 13 residues. The CDR3 region has the DNA TGCAGCGTCGTAGCGGGAGGGTCGGAGACCCAGTACTTC. Translation gives CSVVAGGSETQYF.

The rearrangement uses TRBV18 and TRBJ2-6, with D possibly matching TRBD1 (5 bases). The CDR3 covers 15 residues. The V gene's germline CDR1 is KGHSH and CDR2 LQKENI. V lost 6 bases to trimming and J lost 0 bases, with 9 bases between them. CDR3 DNA: TGTGCCAGCTCGCCCCAGGGCTCTGGGGCCAACGTCCTGACTTTC. It specifies CASSPQGSGANVLTF.

As DNA, the CDR3 is TGCAGCGTTGGGAGAGAAGGGGAGACCCAGTACTTC. Translation: CSVGREGETQYF. This rearrangement joins TRBV29-1 to TRBJ2-5; D gene unclear. The CDR3 loop spans 12 amino acids. V was cut by 4 bases and J by 5 bases, with 11 bases left in between. The germline V gene encodes CDR1 SQVTM and CDR2 ANQGSEA.

The genes are TRBV6-6 and TRBJ2-7; 9 positions match TRBD1. Unmatched junction bases numbered 6, after V lost 6 bases and J lost 6 bases. The germline V gene has CDR1 MNHNY and CDR2 SVGAGI (reference sequence). This CDR3 spans 13 amino acids. The DNA of the CDR3 is TGTGCCAGCAGATGGGACAGGGTCGGCGAGCAGTACTTC. Its translation: CASRWDRVGEQYF.

The V gene is TRBV28, the J gene TRBJ2-2; 12 bases are a match to TRBD2. Trimming removed 5 bases from V and 0 bases from J; junction bases left unmatched: 13. Germline lookup yields CDR1 MDHEN and CDR2 SYDVKM. CDR3 length: 20 residues. The CDR3 bases are TGTGCCAGCAGTCCGTTTGGACTAGCGGGGATAGTCGCGAACACCGGGGAGCTGTTTTTT. This sequence encodes CASSPFGLAGIVANTGELFF.

This chain links TRBV5-1 with TRBJ2-6; D remains ambiguous. Germline values: CDR1 SGHRS, CDR2 YFSETQ. This CDR3 region has 15 residues. Trimming took 0 bases from V and 3 from J, leaving 7 bases between them. Here the CDR3 DNA reads TGCGCCAGCAGCTTGGAAGGAGATGGGGCCAACGTCCTGACTTTC. This sequence encodes CASSLEGDGANVLTF. Using reference TRBV5-1 and TRBJ2-6 for the parts outside the CDR3, the full variable domain is KAGVTQTPRYLIKTRGQQVTLSCSPISGHRSVSWYQQTPGQGLQFLFEYFSETQRNKGNFPGRFSGRQFSNSRSEMNVSTLELGDSALYLCASSLEGDGANVLTFGAGSRLTVL.